These 32 T cell receptor beta chains came from one sample sequenced in a study of blood T cell repertoires in COVID-19. Only in-frame clones appear in the TCRdb table, and some are missing; sequencing was by immunoSEQ multiplex PCR. The sample has some 210,000 clones; almost 85% are singletons. Sequencing was done on a sample of peripheral blood. The receptor source for this set is a woman between 40 and 50 years old with acute or convalescent COVID-19.

The V and J genes are TRBV30 and TRBJ1-5; D not resolved. Germline CDR1 is GTSNPN and CDR2 is SVGIG (reference sequence). Trimming took off 5 bases at V and 0 bases at J, with 8 bases between the two ends. The CDR3 consists of 13 residues. CDR3 DNA sequence: TGTGCCTGGTCTCAGGATAGCAATCAGCCCCAGCATTTT. The encoded protein is CAWSQDSNQPQHF.

J is TRBJ2-3 and V is TRBV20-1; D perhaps matches TRBD1 (5 bases). The CDR3 is made up of 14 amino acids. The germline V gene has CDR1 DFQATT and CDR2 SNEGSKA (reference sequence). The V gene lost 3 bases and the J gene lost 0 bases, with 10 bases spanning the gap. In DNA, the CDR3 is TGCAGTGCTAGTTTGACAGCCAGCACAGATACGCAGTATTTT. Protein product: CSASLTASTDTQYF.

This sequence joins TRBV27 and TRBJ1-1; 9 bases line up with TRBD1. From germline, CDR1 is MNHEY and CDR2 SMNVEV (reference sequence). The trim removed 6 bases at V and 8 bases at J, leaving 4 bases unmatched. The CDR3 has 12 amino acids. In DNA, the CDR3 is TGTGCCAGCAGCCGACAGGGGGGCGAAGCTTTCTTT. Its translation is CASSRQGGEAFF.

The chain links TRBV5-5 to TRBJ2-7; a weak D match, TRBD1 (5 bases). Germline V gene sequence: CDR1 SGHKS, CDR2 YYEKEE (reference sequence). This CDR3 is 13 amino acids long. Trimming shortened V by 0 bases and J by 5 bases, and 9 bases separated the two germline ends. Written as DNA, the CDR3 is TGTGCCAGCAGCTTGGTCAGGGTGGACGAGCAGTACTTC. Protein product: CASSLVRVDEQYF.

This chain joins TRBV25-1 and TRBJ2-1; 8 bases line up with TRBD2. This CDR3 contains 16 residues. In germline, CDR1 is MGHDK, CDR2 SYGVNS. With V trimmed by 4 bases and J by 4 bases, 9 bases remained unmatched. CDR3 residues: CASSGPRGGMYNEQFF. The DNA for the CDR3 is TGTGCCAGCAGTGGCCCCCGGGGGGGGATGTACAATGAGCAGTTCTTC.

The gene calls are TRBV7-6 and TRBJ2-1; 10 bases line up with TRBD2. The CDR3 spans 16 residues. The V segment lost 3 bases and the J segment 5 bases; nucleotides outside the gene matches: 7. Per the germline V gene, CDR1 is SGHVS and CDR2 is FNYEAQ. CDR3 DNA sequence: TGTGCCAGCAGCTTGGCGAGGAGCGGGAGGGACAATGAGCAGTTCTTC. This encodes CASSLARSGRDNEQFF.

On this clone itself: This may be a read error, as it is one base from a much larger clone. The genes are TRBV18 and TRBJ2-7; the D gene is possibly TRBD1 (5 bases). With 3 bases removed from V and 2 bases from J, the gap between germline ends came to 23 bases. The CDR3 spans 18 residues. Germline CDR1 reads KGHSH; CDR2 reads LQKENI. This CDR3 is CASSPSLFRTRSPYEQYF. The CDR3 DNA is TGTGCCAGCTCACCGTCCCTGTTTAGGACAAGGTCGCCCTACGAGCAGTACTTC.

The V gene is TRBV1, the J gene TRBJ1-6; the table assigns TRBD1, which was not confirmed against the DNA. TRBV1 represents a pseudogene. The CDR3 sequence is 15 residues long. The CDR3 DNA reads TGCACCAGCAGCCAAAGGGGAGTAAGGGGGTCACCCCTCCACTTT. The encoded protein is CTSSQRGVRGSPLHF.

The V call is TRBV15, the J call TRBJ1-6, with TRBD1 identical over 8 bases. The CDR3 covers 15 residues. Germline V gene lookup returns CDR1 LNHNV and CDR2 YYDKDF (reference sequence). V was pared by 5 bases and J by 5 bases, with 5 bases of the junction left unmatched. The CDR3 coding sequence is TGTGCCACCAGCGGACAGGGATCAAATAATTCACCCCTCCACTTT. It codes for CATSGQGSNNSPLHF.

V gene TRBV2 combines with J gene TRBJ1-1; D call uncertain. V was pared by 7 bases and J by 1 base, with 13 bases between. The V gene's germline CDR1 is SNHLY and CDR2 FYNNEI. The CDR3 contains 14 residues. The DNA of the CDR3 is TGTGCCAGCAATGCGCGAATTGGGAACACTGAAGCTTTCTTT. Amino acid sequence: CASNARIGNTEAFF.

This chain connects TRBV7-2 to TRBJ1-5, with TRBD1 as a possible D gene (5 bases). Germline CDR1 SGHTA, CDR2 FQGNSA. This CDR3 region has 13 residues. V was pared by 3 bases and J by 6 bases, with 9 bases between. CDR3: CASSLPGFQPQHF. CDR3 coding DNA: TGTGCCAGCAGCTTGCCAGGGTTTCAGCCCCAGCATTTT.

V and J are TRBV19 and TRBJ1-2; possible D gene TRBD1, 5 bases. CDR1 LNHDA and CDR2 SQIVND come from the germline V gene (reference sequence). The CDR3 extends over 14 amino acids. Trimming cost V 9 bases and J 2 bases, with 16 bases left between them. CDR3 in DNA: TGTGCCAGCGAATCCTGGGGGGGGAACTATGGCTACACCTTC. Its translation is CASESWGGNYGYTF.

Only one count was recorded for this clone. The rearrangement uses TRBV19 and TRBJ1-5, with D perhaps TRBD1 (6 bases). V lost 0 bases, J lost 0 bases, and 15 bases lay in between. The CDR3 has 18 amino acids. Germline-derived CDR1 and CDR2 are LNHDA and SQIVND (reference sequence). The chain's CDR3 is CASSIDPGGSNSNQPQHF. The CDR3 nucleotides are TGTGCCAGTAGTATAGATCCTGGGGGCAGTAATAGCAATCAGCCCCAGCATTTT. The entire variable domain, with the rest obtained from reference TRBV19 and TRBJ1-5, is as follows: DGGITQSPKYLFRKEGQNVTLSCEQNLNHDAMYWYRQDPGQGLRLIYYSQIVNDFQKGDIAEGYSVSREKKESFPLTVTSAQKNPTAFYLCASSIDPGGSNSNQPQHFGDGTRLSIL.

V usage is TRBV11-2 and J usage is TRBJ2-1; possibly TRBD2 for D (6 bases). The CDR3 runs 16 residues. With 5 bases removed from V and 7 bases from J, the gap between germline ends came to 21 bases. The germline V gene has CDR1 SGHAT and CDR2 FQNNGV. The CDR3, as DNA: TGTGCCAGCAGCGGAGGGATTAGGTGGGGGATGAATGAGCAGTTCTTC. Its protein product is CASSGGIRWGMNEQFF.

This chain uses TRBV29-1 with TRBJ2-2; D perhaps matches TRBD1 (6 bases). The CDR3 is made up of 16 amino acids. V lost 5 bases and J lost 3, with 19 bases in between. Per the germline V gene, CDR1 is SQVTM and CDR2 is ANQGSEA. The CDR3, as DNA: TGCAGCGTTCCTGAAGGGGGACGACCGTACACCGGGGAGCTGTTTTTT. Translated: CSVPEGGRPYTGELFF.

The CDR3 DNA sequence: TGCGCCAGCAGTGACAGGGAGGCCGGGGAGCTGTTTTTT. Its translation: CASSDREAGELFF. This chain links TRBV10-1 with TRBJ2-2; possibly TRBD2 for D (6 bases). The CDR3 loop spans 13 amino acids. Germline V gene data show CDR1 as WNHNN and CDR2 as SYGVQD (reference sequence). With 3 bases removed from V and 6 bases from J, the gap between germline ends came to 8 bases.

The chain is built from TRBV7-2 and TRBJ2-7; D not certain. V lost 3 bases and J lost 0, with 12 bases in between. This CDR3 is 15 amino acids long. CDR1 is SGHTA and CDR2 is FQGNSA in the germline V gene. The CDR3 region has the DNA TGTGCCAGCAGCTTCAGTCCCGCAAGCTCCTACGAGCAGTACTTC. Protein: CASSFSPASSYEQYF. Supplemented by reference TRBV7-2 and TRBJ2-7, the full variable domain reads GAGVSQSPSNKVTEKGKDVELRCDPISGHTALYWYRQSLGQGLEFLIYFQGNSAPDKSGLPSDRFSAERTGGSVSTLTIQRTQQEDSAVYLCASSFSPASSYEQYFGPGTRLTVT.

This clone was observed a few times. The chain recombines TRBV4-1 with TRBJ2-3; 8 bases match TRBD2. V shed 0 bases and J 0 bases; nucleotides not matched to a gene: 5. The CDR3 spans 17 residues. Germline V lookup: CDR1 MGHRA, CDR2 YSYEKL. This chain's CDR3 is CASSQDPVAGSTDTQYF. CDR3 bases: TGCGCCAGCAGCCAAGATCCGGTAGCGGGGAGCACAGATACGCAGTATTTT.

The chain uses TRBV5-1 and TRBJ1-1; TRBD1 might be the D (6 bases). Trimming left V 4 bases short and J 10 bases short, with 14 bases between. This CDR3 is built from 12 residues. Looked up from germline, CDR1 is SGHRS and CDR2 is YFSETQ. CDR3 loop: CASSASGEAAFF. The CDR3 DNA follows: TGCGCCAGCAGCGCATCAGGGGAAGCAGCTTTCTTT.

This clone came up many times. The V and J genes are TRBV7-9 and TRBJ1-1; the D gene is possibly TRBD1 (5 bases). This CDR3 region has 14 residues. Trimming pared 0 bases from V and 6 bases from J, leaving 11 bases between. The germline V gene encodes CDR1 SEHNR and CDR2 FQNEAQ (reference sequence). The CDR3 DNA reads as TGTGCCAGCAGCTTAGCGCAGGTGACAGCTGAAGCTTTCTTT. This translates into CASSLAQVTAEAFF.

The chain carries TRBV7-6 and TRBJ2-5, with 8 bases lining up with TRBD1. The junction had 5 bases not matched to a gene; V was cut back by 4 bases and J by 1 base. The CDR3 runs 15 residues. Per the germline V gene, CDR1 is SGHVS and CDR2 is FNYEAQ. The CDR3 bases are TGTGCCAGCAGCTACCTACAGGGGGGCCAAGAGACCCAGTACTTC. Translated, it gives CASSYLQGGQETQYF.

The V and J genes are TRBV19 and TRBJ1-2; a weak D match, TRBD1 (6 bases). CDR1 and CDR2 (germline): LNHDA, SQIVND (reference sequence). The germline V and J ends were trimmed by 4 bases and 1 base, with 13 bases remaining between them. The CDR3 is made up of 15 amino acids. CDR3 residues: CASSTWDTVNYGYTF. CDR3 DNA: TGTGCCAGTAGTACCTGGGACACGGTTAACTATGGCTACACCTTC.

V and J are TRBV6-6 and TRBJ2-3, with D uncertain. Looked up from germline, CDR1 is MNHNY and CDR2 is SVGAGI (reference sequence). Trimming pared 5 bases from V and 6 bases from J, leaving 9 bases between. The length of the CDR3 is 12 residues. CDR3 amino acids: CASSERVDTQYF. In DNA form, the CDR3 reads TGTGCCAGCAGTGAGCGAGTTGATACGCAGTATTTT.

The rearrangement joins TRBV6-4 to TRBJ1-1, with 10 bases aligning to TRBD1. CDR1 MRHNA and CDR2 SNTAGT come from the germline V gene. V was pared by 5 bases and J by 1 base, with 4 bases of the junction left unmatched. The CDR3 covers 15 residues. DNA for the CDR3: TGTGCCAGCAGTCCGGGACAGGGGAGGAACACTGAAGCTTTCTTT. Its protein is CASSPGQGRNTEAFF.

The V gene is TRBV27, the J gene TRBJ2-7, with 7 bases matching TRBD1. The CDR3 is 13 amino acids. CDR1 and CDR2 (germline): MNHEY, SMNVEV (reference sequence). With V trimmed by 5 bases and J by 6 bases, 7 bases remained unmatched. The chain's CDR3 is CASSATGTGEQYF. The DNA for the CDR3 is TGTGCCAGCAGTGCGACAGGGACGGGCGAGCAGTACTTC.

DNA for the CDR3: TGTGCCATCAGTGACCAGGACAGCGGTGGAAACACCATATATTTT. This gives the protein CAISDQDSGGNTIYF. This chain uses TRBV10-3 with TRBJ1-3, with D possibly being TRBD1 (6 bases). Germline-derived CDR1 and CDR2 are ENHRY and SYGVKD. The CDR3 is made up of 15 amino acids. V was trimmed by 3 bases and J by 3 bases, leaving 12 bases between them.

This chain joins TRBV6-6 and TRBJ1-6, with unresolved D. Germline-derived CDR1 and CDR2 are MNHNY and SVGAGI (reference sequence). V gave up 8 bases and J gave up 7 bases, with 9 bases separating them. This CDR3 contains 12 residues. Here the CDR3 DNA reads TGTGCCAGCGGACTCACCAATTCACCCCTCCACTTT. Encoded protein: CASGLTNSPLHF.

The chain carries TRBV11-3 and TRBJ2-2; no definite D call. The germline V gene has CDR1 SGHNT and CDR2 YENEEA. This CDR3 region has 13 residues. Deletions cut 5 bases from V and 6 bases from J, with 10 bases between. The CDR3 reads CASSQQHPGELFF. CDR3 coding DNA: TGTGCCAGCAGCCAACAGCACCCCGGGGAGCTGTTTTTT.

The sample holds a few counts of this clone. The chain couples TRBV27 to TRBJ1-1; D is possibly TRBD1 (6 bases). This CDR3 contains 12 residues. V lost 5 bases and J 6 bases, leaving 10 bases between the germline ends. Germline CDR1 reads MNHEY; CDR2 reads SMNVEV (reference sequence). Here the CDR3 reads CASSTQGAEAFF. CDR3 bases: TGTGCCAGCAGTACACAGGGTGCTGAAGCTTTCTTT.

The chain has TRBV30 and TRBJ2-7; TRBD1 aligns across 7 bases. V was pared by 1 base and J by 5 bases, with 8 bases of the junction left unmatched. The CDR3 length is 14 residues. Looked up from germline, CDR1 is GTSNPN and CDR2 is SVGIG (reference sequence). CDR3 residues: CAWSETGQRDEQYF. The CDR3 DNA is TGTGCCTGGAGTGAAACGGGACAGAGGGACGAGCAGTACTTC.

CDR3 nucleotide sequence: TGTGCCAGCAGCTTTAGCGGGCGGAGCTCCTACGAGCAGTACTTC. Its translation is CASSFSGRSSYEQYF. The gene calls are TRBV5-8 and TRBJ2-7; 7 bases agree with TRBD2. Germline CDR1 is SGHTS and CDR2 is YDEGEE. The CDR3 contains 15 residues. J gave up 0 bases and V 2 bases, and 5 bases lay outside the gene matches.

The rearrangement uses TRBV25-1 and TRBJ2-3; D gene unclear. This CDR3 spans 11 amino acids. V lost 7 bases and J 5 bases, leaving 7 bases between the germline ends. Germline V gene data show CDR1 as MGHDK and CDR2 as SYGVNS. CDR3 DNA sequence: TGTGCCAGCAACTATAAAGATACGCAGTATTTT. Translating gives CASNYKDTQYF.